This TCR beta chain was sequenced in a study of CD8 T cells in Susac syndrome (dated by TCRdb to about 2019). With regard to the full study: Whether CD8+ T cell activation and differentiation in Susac syndrome was antigen driven was tested using repertoire sequencing. Clonality of the CD8+ T cell repertoire was compared between around eleven healthy donors, approximately 14 Susac syndrome patients and 15 or so multiple sclerosis patients.

V is cut back by 5 bases and J by 5 bases, with 9 bases in the junction unmatched. CDR1 is given as SGHVS and CDR2 as FNYEAQ, both from the germline V gene. The CDR3, cysteine through phenylalanine, is 15 amino acids long. CDR3 DNA only is kept here, 45 bases in frame from base 1. About this clonotype: Its antigen is currently not known. It has no much larger one-base neighbor in the sample; base qualities were not kept.

Overall study results and their limits: The study acknowledged that relatively few individuals were included in the TCR sequencing and HLA analysis.

High-throughput TCR beta sequencing profiled peripheral blood CD8+ and CD4+ T cells from healthy donors, Susac syndrome patients and multiple sclerosis patients. The multiple sclerosis controls were treatment-naive patients who had stable or active relapsing-remitting disease and met the revised McDonald criteria. Bulk CD8+ and CD4+ T cells were purified by magnetic negative isolation, while CD8+ TEMRA cells were enriched using FACS. Blood was drawn into EDTA tubes, processed within 24 hours, and PBMCs were isolated by density gradient centrifugation. PBMCs intended for TCR sequencing were cryopreserved in liquid nitrogen and thawed later in a water bath at 37 degrees C. Purity of sorted or isolated CD4+, CD8+ and CD8+ TEMRA cells was at least 90%. RNA was extracted with the RNeasy kit and roughly 0.5 to 1 ug was reverse transcribed using random hexamers. The immunoSEQ multiplex PCR assay, which covers 54 Vbeta and 13 Jbeta segments, was used to amplify TCR beta CDR3 regions. Bias from PCR amplification was corrected by using a synthetic template baseline for primer optimization and for computational correction. Per the source publication's procedure: Reads were annotated to V, D and J genes according to IMGT and were analyzed with immunoSEQ Analyzer, with only productive sequences retained. To calculate clonality, Shannon entropy was normalized by log2 of the number of productive unique sequences and then subtracted from one. Public and private clones were assessed among the 100 most prevalent clones of each patient and control. A clone was defined as Susac-specific if it was absent from the healthy and MS cohorts, from over a thousand published viral clones and from other ImmuneACCESS disease sequences. Using fastp trimming at Q25 and MiXCR clonotype assembly, TCRdb reanalyzed the public sequencing data and kept in-frame beta chains. Identical CDR3 protein sequences are pooled into one entry, listed with their most common genes and DNA. The V and J calls shown here were made by TCRdb, not taken from the authors' results. The sample profile shows approximately 130,000 distinct CDR3 sequences; about 90% of them were found once. Of the sample, around 0.24% is held by the ten largest clones.

This receptor was obtained from a human donor with multiple sclerosis. Sequencing was done on a sample of CD8+ T cells from PBMCs. The rearranged segments are TRBV7-6 and TRBJ2-1, with 7 middle bases fitting TRBD2. The nucleotide sequence reads TGTGCCAGCAGCCCGCGGGGGAGAGTGAACAATGAGCAGTTCTTC. This codes for CASSPRGRVNNEQFF.